The 17 T cell receptor beta chains below come from one sample, sequenced in a study of tumor-infiltrating lymphocytes in primary liver carcinoma. Unsorted bulk tissue, about 19-32 mg of it, served as the source for co-extraction of RNA and DNA. A constant-region primer served to make TCR beta cDNA from roughly 460 ng total RNA. Sequencing libraries for TCR beta derived from three nested multiplex PCR rounds that used slightly modified ARM-PCR. Running 9 to 10 cycles apiece, the first two PCR rounds relied on TRBV1-TRBV30 forward primers together with a C-beta reverse primer. Each CDR3 protein is one row after TCRdb ran MiXCR on the multiplex PCR reads. The table includes approximately 40,000 distinct CDR3 sequences, roughly four fifths detected once. The sequencing sample was made of liver tumor tissue from sampling region 4. Subset given: tumor region T4, right-lateral pole. These receptors all come from a man between 40 and 49 years old with primary liver carcinoma and hepatitis B virus infection.

This sequence joins TRBV6-1 and TRBJ2-4; 8 bases match TRBD2. The CDR3 loop spans 16 amino acids. CDR1 is MNHNS, CDR2 SASEGT, per germline. Unmatched junction bases numbered 10, after V lost 6 bases and J lost 3 bases. CDR3 coding DNA: TGTGCCAGCAGCTCCACGGGGGGGTTCGGCAAAAACATTCAGTACTTC. Translated: CASSSTGGFGKNIQYF.

The rearrangement links TRBV20-1 to TRBJ2-4; 9 bases fit TRBD2. This CDR3 has 14 amino acids. CDR1 is DFQATT, CDR2 SNEGSKA, per germline (reference sequence). Trimming cost V 7 bases and J 3 bases; bases outside gene matches: 7. For the CDR3, the DNA is TGCAGTGTTAGCTCAGCGGGGGGCAAAAACATTCAGTACTTC. Translation: CSVSSAGGKNIQYF.

V usage is TRBV5-1 and J usage is TRBJ1-2; 7 positions agree with TRBD1. Trimming at V came to 6 bases and at J to 8 bases, leaving 10 bases not matched to a gene. The CDR3 sequence is 13 residues long. Germline CDR1 and CDR2: SGHRS and YFSETQ. CDR3 nucleotide sequence: TGCGCCAGCACCACCTGGGACAGCTACGGCTACACCTTC. Encoded protein: CASTTWDSYGYTF.

On this clonotype itself: The junction differs from germline at one of its ends, possibly a read error. The V call is TRBV11-2, the J call TRBJ2-3; a possible D gene is TRBD1 (5 bases). Germline CDR1 reads SGHAT; CDR2 reads FQNNGV. The CDR3 runs 13 residues. CDR3 nucleotide sequence: TGTGCCAGCAGCTTCCCAGGGCAAGATATGCAGTATTTT. Protein: CASSFPGQDMQYF.

This clonotype was found a few times. Compared with germline, one end of the junction differs, possibly owing to a read error. The rearrangement links TRBV9 to TRBJ2-7, with 10 bases matching TRBD2. Germline V CDR1 and CDR2: SGDLS, YYNGEE. The CDR3 contains 18 residues. Here the CDR3 reads CASSVGTSGRDRTYKQYF. The DNA for the CDR3 is TGTGCCAGCAGCGTAGGGACTAGCGGTAGGGATCGGACCTACAAGCAGTACTTC.

The table lists this clonotype with a count of one. A read error is likely, as this CDR3 ends without the conserved phenylalanine or tryptophan. The limits of the CDR3 on the DNA are not certain, so only TCRdb's listed CDR3 is given. The rearrangement uses TRBV5-1 and TRBJ2-2. Germline V gene lookup returns CDR1 SGHRS and CDR2 YFSETQ. The CDR3 is 13 amino acids in total, end residues counted. The CDR3 sequence is CASSRANTGELFI.

Concerning this clonotype: The missing conserved phenylalanine or tryptophan at the end of this CDR3 makes a read error likely. V gene TRBV4-3 combines with J gene TRBJ1-2; D is possibly TRBD1 (6 bases). The germline CDR1 and CDR2 sequences are LGHNA and YSLEER. The CDR3 covers 16 residues. The CDR3 DNA is TGCGCCAGCCGCCAGGCAGGGGCAGGGAGGAACTATGGTTACACCTCC. Translation: CASRQAGAGRNYGYTS.

This clonotype is categorized as medium-sized. The rearrangement joins TRBV29-1 to TRBJ2-1; D remains unclear. Germline assignment: CDR1 SQVTM and CDR2 ANQGSEA. The CDR3 spans 13 residues. V was shortened by 5 bases and J by 8 bases, with 16 bases between the two germline ends. The CDR3 sequence is CSVLVSSGHEQFF. Here the CDR3 DNA reads TGCAGCGTTCTGGTATCGTCCGGGCATGAGCAGTTCTTC.

Worth noting for this clonotype: The junction shows a germline mismatch at one end, possibly a read error. This chain joins TRBV28 and TRBJ2-1; 7 bases line up with TRBD1. The CDR3 consists of 16 residues. Germline CDR1 MDHEN, CDR2 SYDVKM. The CDR3: CASSSGGPSPYNGQFF. The CDR3, as DNA: TGTGCCAGCAGTTCAGGGGGTCCTAGTCCCTACAATGGGCAGTTCTTC.

Comment on this clonotype: Mismatch with germline at one junction end may stem from a read error. The chain combines TRBV4-1 with TRBJ2-1, with D unclear. Germline loops: CDR1 MGHRA, CDR2 YSYEKL. CDR3 length equals 18 residues. CDR3 protein: CTSSQVDLGLIGYNEQFF. The CDR3 nucleotides read TGCACCAGCAGCCAAGTGGATCTCGGGCTAATAGGCTACAATGAGCAGTTCTTC.

This clonotype was seen only a few times. This may come from a read error, since a much larger clone is one base off. The chain employs TRBV9 and TRBJ2-5, with D perhaps given as TRBD1 or TRBD2 (5 bases each). V lost 2 bases and J lost 7, with 15 bases in between. The CDR3 is 14 amino acids. Germline CDR1 reads SGDLS; CDR2 reads YYNGEE. CDR3 coding DNA: TGTGCCAGCAGCGTGGGGACGAACGCCGGGACCCAGTACTTC. As protein: CASSVGTNAGTQYF.

A word on this clonotype: Here the CDR3 omits its conserved ending phenylalanine or tryptophan, so a read error is the likely source. The chain's CDR3 is CVSSQAVSYEQYH. The CDR3 region has the DNA TGCGTCAGCAGCCAAGCAGTTTCCTACGAGCAGTACCAC. The chain combines TRBV4-3 with TRBJ2-7, with no clear D. The CDR3 has 13 residues. Germline V lookup: CDR1 LGHNA, CDR2 YSLEER.

In its sample, this clonotype ranks as large. This chain uses TRBV10-2 with TRBJ1-1; D gene uncertain. Germline CDR1 is WSHSY and CDR2 is SAAADI. This CDR3 is 13 amino acids long. Trimming left V 3 bases short and J 2 bases short, with 7 bases between. CDR3 in amino acids: CASSEVENTEAFF. DNA for the CDR3: TGCGCCAGCAGTGAAGTAGAAAACACTGAAGCTTTCTTT.

Details on this clonotype: A read error may account for a junction end that differs from germline. The chain carries TRBV11-1 and TRBJ2-7, with D perhaps being TRBD1 or TRBD2 (5 bases each). Germline CDR1 and CDR2: SGHAT and FQDESV (reference sequence). This CDR3 is built from 15 residues. The CDR3 sequence is CASTSSRDPSYEQYF. The CDR3 DNA reads TGTGCCAGCACCTCATCCCGGGACCCCTCCTATGAGCAGTACTTC.

The chain joins TRBV7-8 to TRBJ2-7, with D perhaps matching TRBD1 or TRBD2 (6 bases each). There are 15 residues in the CDR3. Germline CDR1 SGHVS, CDR2 FQNEAQ. The V end was cut by 9 bases, the J end by 0 bases, with 18 bases between. In DNA, the CDR3 is TGTGCCAGTAGCCTAGCGACGGACAGCTCCTACGAGCAGTACTTC. The encoded protein is CASSLATDSSYEQYF. Combining the CDR3 with reference TRBV7-8 and TRBJ2-7 gives the whole variable domain GAGVSQSPRYKVAKRGQDVALRCDPISGHVSLFWYQQALGQGPEFLTYFQNEAQLDKSGLPSDRFFAERPEGSVSTLKIQRTQQEDSAVYLCASSLATDSSYEQYFGPGTRLTVT.

On this clonotype: Germline and junction disagree at one end, which may indicate a read error. V and J are TRBV20-1 and TRBJ2-1; D ambiguous. CDR1 is DFQATT and CDR2 is SNEGSKA in the germline V gene (reference sequence). The CDR3 runs to 15 residues. The CDR3 DNA reads as TGCAGTGTTAGAGACCTAGGACCCGCCTACAATGAGCAGTTCTTC. Protein product: CSVRDLGPAYNEQFF.

As for this clonotype: Relative to the germline gene, one junction end is altered; a read error may explain this. The genes are TRBV5-1 and TRBJ2-3; D is undetermined. Germline V gene lookup returns CDR1 SGHRS and CDR2 YFSETQ. The CDR3 runs to 13 residues. This chain's CDR3 is CASSLVTPDTQYF. Here the CDR3 DNA reads TGCGCCAGCAGTTTGGTTACACCCGATACGCAGTATTTT.